A single sample gave rise to the 21 T cell receptor beta chains below, sequenced in a study of cytomegalovirus exposure and HLA in healthy donors. The PCR used 60 Vbeta and 13 Jbeta primers. Profiled with immunoSEQ multiplex PCR; TCRdb holds only in-frame clones, not every one. The sample contains fewer than 200,000 clones, roughly 77% of which appear only once. Source material: PBMCs. These receptors were collected from a woman in her late teens or twenties in good health and CMV-seronegative.

The CDR3 loop reads CASSDRAPPNTGELFF. The CDR3 DNA reads TGTGCCAGTAGTGACAGGGCGCCCCCGAACACCGGGGAGCTGTTTTTT. V usage is TRBV19 and J usage is TRBJ2-2, with TRBD1 matching 7 bases. This CDR3 comprises 16 residues. Germline values: CDR1 LNHDA, CDR2 SQIVND (reference sequence). With V trimmed by 5 bases and J by 0 bases, 6 bases remained unmatched.

V gene TRBV27 combines with J gene TRBJ2-7, with 7 bases fitting TRBD1. This CDR3 has 13 amino acids. The junction had 4 bases not matched to a gene; V was cut back by 5 bases and J by 3 bases. Germline assignment: CDR1 MNHEY and CDR2 SMNVEV (reference sequence). DNA for the CDR3: TGTGCCAGCAGTCCGGGACAGCTCTACGAGCAGTACTTC. Protein sequence: CASSPGQLYEQYF.

The V and J genes are TRBV6-1 and TRBJ1-2, with TRBD1 as a possible D gene (5 bases). Trimming removed 7 bases from V and 8 bases from J, with 23 bases in between. CDR3 size: 15 residues. The germline V gene encodes CDR1 MNHNS and CDR2 SASEGT. CDR3 sequence: CASNLRAWTSGGYTF. The CDR3 coding sequence is TGTGCCAGCAACCTCCGGGCTTGGACATCAGGAGGCTACACCTTC.

Remarks on this clone: The same CDR3 can be traced to other DNA sequences in this sample. The rearrangement links TRBV5-1 to TRBJ1-1, with D perhaps TRBD1 (6 bases). Trimming stripped 0 bases from V and 3 bases from J, with 9 bases between. Looked up from germline, CDR1 is SGHRS and CDR2 is YFSETQ. There are 14 residues in the CDR3. CDR3 sequence reads: CASSLDRVDTEAFF. Here the CDR3 DNA reads TGCGCCAGCAGCTTGGACAGGGTGGACACTGAAGCTTTCTTT.

The rearrangement joins TRBV7-9 to TRBJ1-5; D is unclear. With 5 bases removed from V and 7 bases from J, the gap between germline ends came to 12 bases. Germline CDR1 is SEHNR and CDR2 is FQNEAQ (reference sequence). CDR3 length equals 13 residues. The CDR3 is CASSVGSRQPQHF. The CDR3 DNA is TGTGCCAGCAGCGTAGGGTCCCGGCAGCCCCAGCATTTT.

The chain uses TRBV4-2 and TRBJ2-3; 14 bases match TRBD2. Looked up from germline, CDR1 is LGHNA and CDR2 is YNFKEQ. The CDR3 consists of 17 residues. Trimming at V came to 3 bases and at J to 2 bases, leaving 4 bases not matched to a gene. DNA of the CDR3: TGTGCCAGCAGCCAGACTAGCGGGAGGGATAACACAGATACGCAGTATTTT. Translation: CASSQTSGRDNTDTQYF.

The chain combines TRBV7-9 with TRBJ1-1; D perhaps matches TRBD1 (6 bases). The germline CDR1 and CDR2 sequences are SEHNR and FQNEAQ (reference sequence). V was trimmed by 5 bases and J by 10 bases, leaving 17 bases between them. CDR3 length equals 13 residues. The CDR3 bases are TGTGCCAGCAGCCCTCGACAGGAGGAGATAGCTTTCTTT. Translation gives CASSPRQEEIAFF.

This chain joins TRBV7-2 and TRBJ1-1, with D possibly TRBD1 on 5 matching bases. This CDR3 comprises 12 residues. V gave up 1 base and J gave up 11 bases, with 11 bases separating them. In germline, CDR1 is SGHTA, CDR2 FQGNSA. In DNA form, the CDR3 reads TGTGCCAGCAGCTTAGGTTGGAAGGGGGCTTTCTTT. Protein: CASSLGWKGAFF.

The chain links TRBV4-1 to TRBJ2-5; D perhaps matches TRBD2 (5 bases). V was trimmed by 3 bases and J by 7 bases, leaving 30 bases between them. The length of the CDR3 is 19 residues. Germline V lookup: CDR1 MGHRA, CDR2 YSYEKL. This CDR3 reads CASSQTNPELESVTVTQYF. The DNA for the CDR3 is TGCGCCAGCAGCCAGACGAACCCCGAACTAGAGTCCGTGACCGTGACCCAGTACTTC.

The V gene is TRBV7-9, the J gene TRBJ1-1, with D perhaps TRBD1 (6 bases). The V end lost 6 bases, the J end lost 7 bases, and 12 bases lay between the germline ends. Germline CDR1 SEHNR, CDR2 FQNEAQ (reference sequence). This CDR3 region has 12 residues. Written as DNA, the CDR3 is TGTGCCAGCAGTTTGACAGGCGATGAAGCTTTCTTT. Residues: CASSLTGDEAFF.

The chain employs TRBV7-8 and TRBJ1-5, with 8 positions matching TRBD1. This CDR3 region has 15 residues. Germline-derived CDR1 and CDR2 are SGHVS and FQNEAQ. Trimming cost V 2 bases and J 3 bases; bases outside gene matches: 3. Here the CDR3 reads CASSLTGGFNQPQHF. The CDR3 region has the DNA TGTGCCAGCAGCTTAACAGGGGGTTTCAATCAGCCCCAGCATTTT.

The chain carries TRBV20-1 and TRBJ2-7; the match to TRBD1 covers 7 bases. Germline CDR1 DFQATT, CDR2 SNEGSKA (reference sequence). This CDR3 contains 11 residues. V lost 6 bases to trimming and J lost 10 bases; unmatched junction nucleotides: 9. CDR3 nucleotides: TGCAGTGCCCGGACAGGAATCGGACAGTACTTC. Translation gives CSARTGIGQYF.

The rearrangement links TRBV6-6 to TRBJ2-1; D gene uncertain. Germline V gene data show CDR1 as MNHNY and CDR2 as SVGAGI (reference sequence). The CDR3 runs to 11 residues. Trimming removed 6 bases from V and 8 bases from J, with 8 bases in between. The CDR3 region is CASRFVDEQFF. Here the CDR3 DNA reads TGTGCCAGCAGATTCGTCGATGAGCAGTTCTTC.

The V and J genes are TRBV6-6 and TRBJ1-5; D unclear. This CDR3 is built from 15 residues. V lost 4 bases to trimming and J lost 0 bases, with 10 bases between them. CDR1 is MNHNY and CDR2 is SVGAGI in the germline V gene (reference sequence). The CDR3 DNA reads TGTGCCAGCAGTTGGAGACGGTATAGCAATCAGCCCCAGCATTTT. This translates into CASSWRRYSNQPQHF.

This chain connects TRBV27 to TRBJ2-5, with D perhaps matching TRBD1 (6 bases). The tail of the sequence fits TRBJ2-7 better, so the J call may be wrong. The germline CDR1 and CDR2 sequences are MNHEY and SMNVEV (reference sequence). CDR3 length equals 13 residues. The CDR3 DNA reads as TGTGCCAGCAGTTCCGGGACAACCTACGAGCAGTACTTC. Protein product: CASSSGTTYEQYF.

This chain uses TRBV29-1 with TRBJ2-3; 7 bases are shared with TRBD1. The CDR3 length is 14 residues. Germline trimming cut 0 bases from V and 4 bases from J; bases unmatched to any gene: 4. CDR1 is SQVTM and CDR2 is ANQGSEA in the germline V gene. The CDR3 DNA follows: TGCAGCGTTGAAGACCCAGGGGGTCCAGATACGCAGTATTTT. It specifies CSVEDPGGPDTQYF.

Concerning this clone itself: A junction boundary mismatches the germline segment, possibly from a read error. This specimen includes other DNA sequences encoding the same CDR3. This chain links TRBV7-7 with TRBJ1-3; possible D gene TRBD1, 5 bases. This CDR3 contains 14 residues. Germline V CDR1 and CDR2: SSHAT, FNYEAQ (reference sequence). CDR3 DNA sequence: TGTGCTAGCAGCCAAGGGACGGGGACTGACACCATATATTTT. Translated, it gives CASSQGTGTDTIYF.

This clone was found a few times. This chain uses TRBV11-2 with TRBJ2-7; 12 bases line up with TRBD1. CDR1 and CDR2 (germline): SGHAT, FQNNGV. The V gene end was trimmed by 5 bases and the J gene end by 3 bases; junction bases not matched to a gene: 17. The length of the CDR3 is 19 residues. In nucleotides, the CDR3 is TGTGCCAGCAGCCGGGGCTCGGGACAGGGGGCTCAGCGTCGCTACGAGCAGTACTTC. This translates into CASSRGSGQGAQRRYEQYF.

The chain recombines TRBV2 with TRBJ1-4, with TRBD1 matching over 8 bases. The CDR3 has 15 residues. V dropped 6 bases and J dropped 2; count of bases not matched to a gene: 5. Germline CDR1 reads SNHLY; CDR2 reads FYNNEI. This chain's CDR3 is CASRPDRVTNEKLFF. For the CDR3, the DNA is TGTGCCAGCAGACCGGACAGGGTTACTAATGAAAAACTGTTTTTT.

This sequence joins TRBV11-2 and TRBJ1-1; weak D call: TRBD1 (5 bases). The CDR3 is made up of 14 amino acids. Looked up from germline, CDR1 is SGHAT and CDR2 is FQNNGV. Trimming removed 5 bases at V and 11 bases at J, with 21 bases between. The chain's CDR3 is CASSLGDGARDAFF. The CDR3 nucleotides read TGTGCCAGCAGCCTCGGGGATGGGGCGCGGGATGCTTTCTTT.

This chain uses TRBV9 with TRBJ2-1; 8 bases are a match to TRBD2. The ends lost 3 bases at V and 4 bases at J; junction bases unmatched: 6. The CDR3 runs 15 residues. Germline V gene data show CDR1 as SGDLS and CDR2 as YYNGEE. The CDR3 protein is CASSAGLADYNEQFF. CDR3 in DNA: TGTGCCAGCAGCGCCGGACTAGCTGATTACAATGAGCAGTTCTTC.